This T cell receptor beta chain emerged from a study of blood T cell repertoires in COVID-19. Here immunoSEQ multiplex PCR was the method, and the copy in TCRdb shows in-frame clones only, minus some. The sample includes about 190,000 clones, roughly 80% of them seen just once. CDR3 size: 15 residues. The V and J ends lost 5 bases and 5 bases respectively, with 16 bases between them. Germline-derived CDR1 and CDR2 are MDHEN and SYDVKM. The sample comprised peripheral blood. The receptor's source is a woman in her 50s with acute or convalescent COVID-19. This chain connects TRBV28 to TRBJ1-3; D uncertain. The CDR3 sequence: CASSTVGGLRNTIYF. CDR3 nucleotides: TGTGCCAGCAGTACGGTTGGCGGGTTGAGAAACACCATATATTTT.